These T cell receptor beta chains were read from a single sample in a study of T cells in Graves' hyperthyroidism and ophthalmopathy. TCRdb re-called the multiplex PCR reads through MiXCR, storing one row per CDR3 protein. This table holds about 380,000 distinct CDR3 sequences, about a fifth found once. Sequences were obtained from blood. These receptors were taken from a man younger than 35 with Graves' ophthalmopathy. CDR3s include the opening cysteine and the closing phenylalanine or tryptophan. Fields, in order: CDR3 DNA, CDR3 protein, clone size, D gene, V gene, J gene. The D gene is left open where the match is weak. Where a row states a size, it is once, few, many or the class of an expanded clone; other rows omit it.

CDR3 DNA: TGTGCCAGCAGCGCGGGCTGGAATCAGCCCCAGCATTTT
CDR3 protein: CASSAGWNQPQHF
clone size: few
D gene: NA
V gene: TRBV6-1
J gene: TRBJ1-5

CDR3 DNA: TGTGCCAGCAGCCCCCGCGGATCTGGCTACACCTTC
CDR3 protein: CASSPRGSGYTF
clone size: many
D gene: NA
V gene: TRBV5-8
J gene: TRBJ1-2

CDR3 DNA: TGCAGTGCTAGCAGGGTCACTGAAGCTTTCTTT
CDR3 protein: CSASRVTEAFF
clone size: many
D gene: NA
V gene: TRBV20-1
J gene: TRBJ1-1

CDR3 DNA: TGCAGCGTTGAGGTAGCGGGAGCAGTAGATACGCAGTATTTT
CDR3 protein: CSVEVAGAVDTQYF
clone size: NA
D gene: TRBD2
V gene: TRBV29-1
J gene: TRBJ2-3

CDR3 DNA: TGTGCCAGCAGCTTAGCGGGCGCCGGGACCAGGCAAGATACGCAGTATTTT
CDR3 protein: CASSLAGAGTRQDTQYF
clone size: few
D gene: NA
V gene: TRBV7-2
J gene: TRBJ2-3

CDR3 DNA: TGTGCCAGCAGCCACGGAAATTCACCCCTCCACTTT
CDR3 protein: CASSHGNSPLHF
clone size: many
D gene: NA
V gene: TRBV3-1
J gene: TRBJ1-6

CDR3 DNA: TGTGCCAGCAGCTACTTCTTGCCGGGACAAACGAACACTGAAGCTTTCTTT
CDR3 protein: CASSYFLPGQTNTEAFF
clone size: few
D gene: NA
V gene: TRBV6-1
J gene: TRBJ1-1

CDR3 DNA: TGTGCCAGCAGTGCCATTTCCCAAAACACCGGGGAGCTGTTTTTT
CDR3 protein: CASSAISQNTGELFF
clone size: many
D gene: NA
V gene: TRBV2
J gene: TRBJ2-2

CDR3 DNA: TGTGCCAGCAGCTCATCTACGACTAGCGGAAGCTCCTACAATGAGCAGTTCTTC
CDR3 protein: CASSSSTTSGSSYNEQFF
clone size: NA
D gene: TRBD2
V gene: TRBV5-8
J gene: TRBJ2-1

CDR3 DNA: TGTGCCAGCAGCCAAGACAGGGGTCCGGGTCAGCCCCAGCATTTT
CDR3 protein: CASSQDRGPGQPQHF
clone size: many
D gene: NA
V gene: TRBV3-1
J gene: TRBJ1-5

CDR3 DNA: TGTGCCAGCAGTGATTCTACAGCTTTCTCCTACGAGCAGTACTTC
CDR3 protein: CASSDSTAFSYEQYF
clone size: NA
D gene: NA
V gene: TRBV2
J gene: TRBJ2-7

CDR3 DNA: TGCGCCAGCAGTGACAGGAACACCGGGGAGCTGTTTTTT
CDR3 protein: CASSDRNTGELFF
clone size: few
D gene: NA
V gene: TRBV10-1
J gene: TRBJ2-2

CDR3 DNA: TGTGCCAGTAGTACCAGTTACACCAGGGAGCTGTTTTTT
CDR3 protein: CASSTSYTRELFF
clone size: NA
D gene: NA
V gene: TRBV19
J gene: TRBJ2-2

CDR3 DNA: TGCGCCAGCAGCTTGGGACTAGCGGGGGGGCGGAGCTCCTACAATGAGCAGTTCTTC
CDR3 protein: CASSLGLAGGRSSYNEQFF
clone size: NA
D gene: TRBD2
V gene: TRBV5-1
J gene: TRBJ2-1

CDR3 DNA: TGTGCCAGCAGCTTAACTCCCAACAGGGCAGGAAACGAGCAGTACTTC
CDR3 protein: CASSLTPNRAGNEQYF
clone size: many
D gene: NA
V gene: TRBV9
J gene: TRBJ2-7

CDR3 DNA: TGCGCCAGCAGCCAACCCCGTGGGGACACCGCGGACTATGGCTACACCTTC
CDR3 protein: CASSQPRGDTADYGYTF
clone size: NA
D gene: NA
V gene: TRBV4-1
J gene: TRBJ1-2

CDR3 DNA: TGTGCCAGCAGTTTTCTAGCGACGTCTCAAGAGACCCAGTACTTC
CDR3 protein: CASSFLATSQETQYF
clone size: many
D gene: NA
V gene: TRBV6-1
J gene: TRBJ2-5

CDR3 DNA: TGCAGTGCTAGAGGGCGCGGACCACCCACCTACGAGCAGTACTTC
CDR3 protein: CSARGRGPPTYEQYF
clone size: many
D gene: NA
V gene: TRBV20-1
J gene: TRBJ2-7

CDR3 DNA: TGTGCCAGCAGTTTAACCCATAACACTGAAGCTTTCTTT
CDR3 protein: CASSLTHNTEAFF
clone size: many
D gene: NA
V gene: TRBV27
J gene: TRBJ1-1

CDR3 DNA: TGTGCCAGCAGCCAAGAGGGCAGTGATGGCTACACCTTC
CDR3 protein: CASSQEGSDGYTF
clone size: many
D gene: NA
V gene: TRBV3-1
J gene: TRBJ1-2

CDR3 DNA: TGTGCCAGCAGCGAAACCGGGACTAGCGGGGGGTATGAGCAGTTCTTC
CDR3 protein: CASSETGTSGGYEQFF
clone size: NA
D gene: TRBD2
V gene: TRBV7-3
J gene: TRBJ2-1